The T cell receptor beta chain described here comes from a study of cytomegalovirus exposure and HLA in healthy donors. General study results and limits: V- and J-gene trimming in TCR beta was tied to a missense DCLRE1C variant by an analysis performed later. It was reported in a later analysis that an Asian-associated ancestry cluster showed fewer N-insertions than the approximately 670-donor mean.

A word on this clone: Antigen specificity is unknown.

In the PCR, 60 Vbeta and 13 Jbeta primers were used. Assay: immunoSEQ multiplex PCR; the TCRdb copy retains only in-frame clones and omits some. This sample's clone table lists some 80,000 clones. Trimming took 1 base from V and 6 from J, leaving 11 bases between them. Germline lookup yields CDR1 MGHRA and CDR2 YSYEKL. CDR3 length: 14 residues. This clonotype originated in a woman between 25 and 40 years old in good health and CMV-seronegative. V and J are TRBV4-1 and TRBJ2-3; possible D gene TRBD2, 6 bases. Source material: PBMCs. CDR3 sequence: CASSQASGGDTQYF. Here the CDR3 DNA reads TGCGCCAGCAGCCAAGCATCTGGGGGGGATACGCAGTATTTT.